The clone carrying this T cell receptor beta chain was seen more than once but under ten times. Its antigen is still unknown. DNA at about 200 ng, 30,000 or so T cell genomes, went into sorted-subset replicate PCRs. The assay was immunoSEQ multiplex PCR, and TCRdb's table has in-frame clones only and misses some. This table has fewer than 3 million clones, around 92% appearing once. These data originate in a study of shared clonotypes between healthy human individuals. Findings of the study overall: Clonotype sharing across donors was expected to vary with sequencing depth. Rarefaction analysis demonstrated incomplete sorted-subset sequencing notwithstanding large depth.

Looked up from germline, CDR1 is SEHNR and CDR2 is FQNEAQ (reference sequence). Trimming shortened V by 0 bases and J by 4 bases, and 9 bases separated the two germline ends. This CDR3 has 14 amino acids. This chain connects TRBV7-9 to TRBJ1-1; D is unclear. The sample taken for sequencing was naive CD4+ T cells from PBMCs. Subset in this sample: CD45RA+ positively selected. The origin of this receptor is a man between 18 and 35 years old in good health. Some clones in this sample may be carry-over from other donors' samples. The CDR3 DNA reads as TGTGCCAGCAGCTTAGCGGGGAGAGGCACTGAAGCTTTCTTT. Its protein is CASSLAGRGTEAFF.